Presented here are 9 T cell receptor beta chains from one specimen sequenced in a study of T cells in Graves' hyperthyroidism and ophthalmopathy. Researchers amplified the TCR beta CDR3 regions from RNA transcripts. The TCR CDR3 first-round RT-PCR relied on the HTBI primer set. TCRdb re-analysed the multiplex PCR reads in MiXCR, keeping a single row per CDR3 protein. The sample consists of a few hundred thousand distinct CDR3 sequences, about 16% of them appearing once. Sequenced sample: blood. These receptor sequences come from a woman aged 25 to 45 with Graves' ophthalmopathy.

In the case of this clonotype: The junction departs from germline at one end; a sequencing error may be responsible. As DNA, the CDR3 is TGTGCCAGCAATCAGGGGCAGCCGGACACCGGGGAGCTGTTTTTT. Translated: CASNQGQPDTGELFF. The rearrangement uses TRBV5-1 and TRBJ2-2; the D gene is possibly TRBD1 (6 bases). Germline V CDR1 and CDR2: SGHRS, YFSETQ. This CDR3 comprises 15 residues.

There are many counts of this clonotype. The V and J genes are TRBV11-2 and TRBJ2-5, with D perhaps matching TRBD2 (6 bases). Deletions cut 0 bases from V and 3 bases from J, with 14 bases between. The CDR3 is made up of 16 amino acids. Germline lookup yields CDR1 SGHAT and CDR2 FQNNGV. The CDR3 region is CASSLDWRRLEETQYF. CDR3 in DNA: TGTGCCAGCAGCTTAGATTGGAGGAGACTAGAAGAGACCCAGTACTTC.

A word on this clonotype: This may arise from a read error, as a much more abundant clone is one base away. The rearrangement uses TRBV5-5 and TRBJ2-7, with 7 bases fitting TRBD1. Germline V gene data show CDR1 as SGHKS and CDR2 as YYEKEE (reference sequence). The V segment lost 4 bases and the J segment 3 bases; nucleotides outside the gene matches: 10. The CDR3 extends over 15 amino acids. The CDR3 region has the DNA TGTGCCAGCAGCCTAGGACGGTCAGGGGGCTACGAGCAGTACTTC. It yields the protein CASSLGRSGGYEQYF.

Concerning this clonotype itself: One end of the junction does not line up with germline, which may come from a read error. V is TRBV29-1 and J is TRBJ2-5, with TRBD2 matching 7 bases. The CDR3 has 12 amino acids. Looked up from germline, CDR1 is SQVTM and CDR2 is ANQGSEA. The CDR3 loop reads CSAEFGGETQYF. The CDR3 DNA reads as TGCAGCGCTGAATTCGGGGGGGAGACCCAGTACTTC. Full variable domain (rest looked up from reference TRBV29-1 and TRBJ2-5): SAVISQKPSRDICQRGTSLTIQCQVDSQVTMMFWYRQQPGQSLTLIATANQGSEATYESGFVIDKFPISRPNLTFSTLTVSNMSPEDSSIYLCSAEFGGETQYFGPGTRLLVL.

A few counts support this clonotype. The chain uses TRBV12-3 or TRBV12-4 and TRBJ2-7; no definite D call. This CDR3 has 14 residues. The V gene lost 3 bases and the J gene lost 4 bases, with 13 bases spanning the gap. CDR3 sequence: CASSFRAVWYEQYF. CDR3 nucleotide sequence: TGTGCCAGCAGTTTTAGGGCTGTCTGGTACGAGCAGTACTTC.

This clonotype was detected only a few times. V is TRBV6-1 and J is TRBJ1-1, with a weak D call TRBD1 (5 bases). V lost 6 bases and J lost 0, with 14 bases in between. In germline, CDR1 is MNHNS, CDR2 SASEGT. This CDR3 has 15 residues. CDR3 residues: CASRTEGRLNTEAFF. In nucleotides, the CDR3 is TGTGCCAGCAGAACGGAGGGACGGTTGAACACTGAAGCTTTCTTT.

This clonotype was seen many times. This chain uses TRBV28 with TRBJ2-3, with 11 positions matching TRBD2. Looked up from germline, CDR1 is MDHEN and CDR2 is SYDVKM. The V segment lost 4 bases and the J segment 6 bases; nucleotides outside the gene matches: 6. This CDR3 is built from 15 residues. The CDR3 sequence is CASSSSTSGKDTQYF. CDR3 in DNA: TGTGCCAGCAGTTCGTCGACTAGCGGGAAGGATACGCAGTATTTT.

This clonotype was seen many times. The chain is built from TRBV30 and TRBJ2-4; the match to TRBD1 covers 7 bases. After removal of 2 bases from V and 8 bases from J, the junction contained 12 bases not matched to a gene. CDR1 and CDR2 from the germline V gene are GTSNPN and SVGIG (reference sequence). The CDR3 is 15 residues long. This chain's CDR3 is CAWSRDSGWLDIQYF. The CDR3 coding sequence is TGTGCCTGGAGTAGGGACAGTGGATGGTTGGACATTCAGTACTTC.

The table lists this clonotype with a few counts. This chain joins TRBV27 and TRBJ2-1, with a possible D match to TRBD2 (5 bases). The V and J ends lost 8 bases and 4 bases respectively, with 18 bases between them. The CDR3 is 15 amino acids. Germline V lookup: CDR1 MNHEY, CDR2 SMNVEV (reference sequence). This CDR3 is CASSGLLATYNEQFF. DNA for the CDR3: TGTGCCAGCTCAGGACTCCTAGCTACATACAATGAGCAGTTCTTC.